This passage covers 9 T cell receptor beta chains from one sample sequenced in a study of shared clonotypes between healthy human individuals. This table comes from immunoSEQ multiplex PCR, and its TCRdb copy is limited to in-frame clones, with some not included. The sample holds millions of clones; over 85% are singletons and the top ten take roughly 1.1%. Naive CD8 cells lacked CD45RO and underwent positive selection for CCR7, leaving out terminally differentiated effector memory CD45RA+ cells. The specimen sequenced was naive CD8+ T cells sorted from blood. The receptors stem from a man aged 18-30 years in good health.

The chain is built from TRBV6-5 and TRBJ2-7, with 7 bases that match TRBD1. The CDR3 runs to 12 residues. The trim removed 0 bases at V and 12 bases at J, leaving 5 bases unmatched. In germline, CDR1 is MNHEY, CDR2 SVGAGI. CDR3 nucleotides: TGTGCCAGCAGTTACTCTTCGGGACAGCCGTACTTC. Translation: CASSYSSGQPYF.

The chain carries TRBV4-1 and TRBJ1-1, with D perhaps matching TRBD1 (5 bases). The CDR3 covers 15 residues. Trimming shortened V by 0 bases and J by 5 bases, and 13 bases separated the two germline ends. Germline V CDR1 and CDR2: MGHRA, YSYEKL. CDR3 sequence (DNA): TGCGCCAGCAGCCAAGAATCCGGGGGGTATACTGAAGCTTTCTTT. This sequence encodes CASSQESGGYTEAFF.

The chain links TRBV14 to TRBJ2-7; 10 nucleotides align to TRBD2. Per the germline V gene, CDR1 is SGHDN and CDR2 is FVKESK. The CDR3 loop spans 18 amino acids. V lost 0 bases and J lost 5; bases outside the gene matches: 13. The DNA for the CDR3 is TGTGCCAGCAGCCAAGATCCCTTAAGCGGGAGGGCCGAGGACGAGCAGTACTTC. The encoded protein is CASSQDPLSGRAEDEQYF.

The gene calls are TRBV29-1 and TRBJ1-2; D remains ambiguous. Germline lookup yields CDR1 SQVTM and CDR2 ANQGSEA. CDR3 length: 15 amino acids. The germline V and J ends were trimmed by 3 bases and 4 bases, with 18 bases remaining between them. CDR3 nucleotide sequence: TGCAGCGTTGACCCATCGGTTCGCGGGTCCTATGGCTACACCTTC. Translation gives CSVDPSVRGSYGYTF.

This clone has only one observation. The chain carries TRBV6-5 and TRBJ2-1; D gene uncertain. The CDR3 length is 16 residues. Germline V gene lookup returns CDR1 MNHEY and CDR2 SVGAGI. Between the trimmed V and J ends, which lost 2 bases and 0 bases, there was a span of 11 bases. CDR3 DNA sequence: TGTGCCAGCAGTTACGGGGTCAGAGACTCCTACAATGAGCAGTTCTTC. It yields the protein CASSYGVRDSYNEQFF.

V is TRBV29-1 and J is TRBJ2-2, with D possibly TRBD1 on 7 matching bases. V dropped 2 bases and J dropped 0 bases, with 16 bases sitting between them. CDR3 length: 17 amino acids. Germline V gives CDR1 SQVTM, CDR2 ANQGSEA. The CDR3 is CSVESAFRGANTGELFF. CDR3 coding DNA: TGCAGCGTTGAAAGTGCGTTCAGGGGGGCGAACACCGGGGAGCTGTTTTTT.

This chain links TRBV5-1 with TRBJ2-6; TRBD1 or TRBD2 may be the D gene (5 bases each). The V and J ends lost 0 bases and 13 bases respectively, with 14 bases between them. The CDR3 has 14 residues. Germline V gene data show CDR1 as SGHRS and CDR2 as YFSETQ. CDR3 region: CASSLAGQGEVLTF. CDR3 sequence (DNA): TGCGCCAGCAGCTTGGCCGGGCAGGGAGAGGTCCTGACTTTC.

The chain joins TRBV5-4 to TRBJ2-7; D is undetermined. Germline V lookup: CDR1 SGHNT, CDR2 YYREEE (reference sequence). Trimming took off 5 bases at V and 2 bases at J, with 14 bases between the two ends. The CDR3 has 14 residues. The CDR3 reads CASSGGPRTYEQYF. As DNA, the CDR3 is TGTGCCAGCAGTGGTGGACCGAGAACCTACGAGCAGTACTTC.

V usage is TRBV5-5 and J usage is TRBJ2-3; D gene uncertain. V shed 1 base and J shed 1 base, with 10 bases lying between them. The CDR3 is 15 residues long. The germline gives CDR1 SGHKS, CDR2 YYEKEE (reference sequence). This CDR3 is CASSLLPRRTDTQYF. CDR3 DNA: TGTGCCAGCAGCTTGTTACCGCGCCGCACAGATACGCAGTATTTT.